This TCR beta chain appears in the sequencing data of a study of blood T cells in healthy people across ages. Study-level information: Template switching retrieved approximately one barcoded beta molecule for each two T cells. Findings and caveats of the study: CMV status of donors was not determined, possibly confounding expanded clonotype changes. The study found more naive CD4+ cells and higher diversity in long-lived than aged donors.

Alongside a J-beta primer mix, a sample-barcoded 5' primer served in a second PCR lasting about 6 to 12 cycles. All samples yielded 3 million or more CDR3-containing paired-end reads. TCRdb reanalysed the 5' RACE reads using MiXCR and keeps one entry per CDR3 protein. The profile shows hundreds of thousands of distinct CDR3 sequences, approximately 53% of them singletons. The J segment lost 0 bases and the V segment lost 1 base, leaving 11 bases of the junction unmatched. Per the germline V gene, CDR1 is SGHAT and CDR2 is FQNNGV. The CDR3 contains 19 residues. Concerning this clonotype itself: Its target is not known.

Sequenced sample: blood. The genes are TRBV11-2 and TRBJ2-1; 8 bases align to TRBD1. This sequence originates from a man between 40 and 49 years old in good health. The CDR3 DNA is TGTGCCAGCAGCTTAGCCGGGACAGGACAGATCAGCTCCTACAATGAGCAGTTCTTC. Its translation is CASSLAGTGQISSYNEQFF.